This T cell receptor (beta chain) came from a study of glioma-infiltrating T cells after dendritic cell vaccination. As for the study in general: The vaccine used monocyte-derived dendritic cells pulsed overnight with autologous tumor lysate.

Study results and limitations: Complete blood and tumor specimen sets were limited to few patients. Higher TCR clonality did not directly relate to longer survival.

Data came from immunoSEQ multiplex PCR; TCRdb stores just in-frame clones and leaves some out. The sample has roughly 62,000 clones, roughly 83% seen once; the top ten hold about 15%. The time point was: after dendritic cell vaccination, including at tumor progression/relapse. Regarding this clone: Antigen specificity is unknown.

Between the trimmed V and J ends, which lost 8 bases and 3 bases, there was a span of 17 bases. This CDR3 has 14 amino acids. CDR1 and CDR2 from the germline V gene are WNHNN and SYGVQD (reference sequence). The rearrangement links TRBV10-1 to TRBJ2-7; TRBD1 is a possible D gene (6 bases). The clonotype comes from a human donor with glioblastoma. Here the sequenced sample was blood, taken after dendritic cell vaccination. CDR3 bases: TGCGCCAGCCGCGCCCGGACAGACTACTACGAGCAGTACTTC. This sequence encodes CASRARTDYYEQYF.